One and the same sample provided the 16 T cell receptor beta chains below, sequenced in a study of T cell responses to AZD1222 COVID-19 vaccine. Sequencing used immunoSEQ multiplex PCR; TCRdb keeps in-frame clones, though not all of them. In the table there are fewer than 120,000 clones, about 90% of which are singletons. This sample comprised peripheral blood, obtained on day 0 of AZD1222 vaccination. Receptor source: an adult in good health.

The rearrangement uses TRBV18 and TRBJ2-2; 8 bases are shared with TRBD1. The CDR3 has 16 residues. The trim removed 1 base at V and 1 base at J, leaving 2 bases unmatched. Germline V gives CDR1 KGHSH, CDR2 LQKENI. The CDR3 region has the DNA TGTGCCAGCTCACCACTCGGGACAGGGAACACCGGGGAGCTGTTTTTT. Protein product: CASSPLGTGNTGELFF.

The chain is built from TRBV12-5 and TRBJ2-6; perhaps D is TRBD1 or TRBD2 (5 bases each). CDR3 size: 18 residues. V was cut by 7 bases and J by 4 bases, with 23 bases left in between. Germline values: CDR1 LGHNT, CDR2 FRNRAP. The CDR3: CASAFWTGADGGANVLTF. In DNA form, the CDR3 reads TGTGCTAGTGCCTTTTGGACCGGGGCCGACGGGGGGGCCAACGTCCTGACTTTC.

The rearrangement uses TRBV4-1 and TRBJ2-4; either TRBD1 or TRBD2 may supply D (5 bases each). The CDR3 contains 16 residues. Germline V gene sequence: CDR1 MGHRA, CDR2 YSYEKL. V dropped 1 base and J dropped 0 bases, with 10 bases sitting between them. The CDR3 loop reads CASSQGDALAKNIQYF. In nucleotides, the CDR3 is TGCGCCAGCAGCCAAGGGGACGCACTAGCCAAAAACATTCAGTACTTC.

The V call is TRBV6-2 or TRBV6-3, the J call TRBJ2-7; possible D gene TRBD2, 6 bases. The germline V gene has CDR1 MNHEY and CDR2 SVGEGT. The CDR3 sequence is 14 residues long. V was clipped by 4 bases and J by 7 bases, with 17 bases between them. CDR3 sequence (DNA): TGTGCCAGCAGTTCCTTTACCAGCGGGCGGGAGCAGTACTTC. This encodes CASSSFTSGREQYF.

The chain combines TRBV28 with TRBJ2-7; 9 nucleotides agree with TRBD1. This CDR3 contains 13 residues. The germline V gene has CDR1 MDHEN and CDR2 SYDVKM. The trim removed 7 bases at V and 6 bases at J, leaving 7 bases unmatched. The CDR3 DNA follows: TGTGCCAGCAATGGACAGGGGTTAGGCGAGCAGTACTTC. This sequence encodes CASNGQGLGEQYF. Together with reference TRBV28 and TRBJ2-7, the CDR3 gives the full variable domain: DVKVTQSSRYLVKRTGEKVFLECVQDMDHENMFWYRQDPGLGLRLIYFSYDVKMKEKGDIPEGYSVSREKKERFSLILESASTNQTSMYLCASNGQGLGEQYFGPGTRLTVT.

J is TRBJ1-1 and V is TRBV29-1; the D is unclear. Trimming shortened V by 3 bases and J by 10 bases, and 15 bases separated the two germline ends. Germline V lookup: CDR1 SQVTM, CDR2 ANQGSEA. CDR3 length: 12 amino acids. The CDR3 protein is CSVDSFRNGAFF. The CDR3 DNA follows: TGCAGCGTTGATAGTTTCCGAAATGGAGCTTTCTTT.

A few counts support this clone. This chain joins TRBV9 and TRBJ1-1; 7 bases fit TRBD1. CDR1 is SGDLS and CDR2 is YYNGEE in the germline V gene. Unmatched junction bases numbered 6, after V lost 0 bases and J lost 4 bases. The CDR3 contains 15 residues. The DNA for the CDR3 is TGTGCCAGCAGCGTAGGAGGTAGGGGGCGCACTGAAGCTTTCTTT. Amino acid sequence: CASSVGGRGRTEAFF.

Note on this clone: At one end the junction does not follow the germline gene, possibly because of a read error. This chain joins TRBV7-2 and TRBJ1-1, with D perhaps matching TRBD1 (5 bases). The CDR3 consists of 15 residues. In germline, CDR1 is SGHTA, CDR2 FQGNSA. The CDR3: CASSLIRGENAEAFF. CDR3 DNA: TGTGCCAGCAGCTTAATTCGAGGGGAGAACGCTGAAGCTTTCTTT.

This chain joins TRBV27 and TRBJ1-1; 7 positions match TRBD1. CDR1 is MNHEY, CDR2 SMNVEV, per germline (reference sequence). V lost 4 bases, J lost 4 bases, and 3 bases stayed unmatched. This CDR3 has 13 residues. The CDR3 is CASSWGQTTEAFF. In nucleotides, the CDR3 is TGTGCCAGCAGTTGGGGACAGACCACTGAAGCTTTCTTT.

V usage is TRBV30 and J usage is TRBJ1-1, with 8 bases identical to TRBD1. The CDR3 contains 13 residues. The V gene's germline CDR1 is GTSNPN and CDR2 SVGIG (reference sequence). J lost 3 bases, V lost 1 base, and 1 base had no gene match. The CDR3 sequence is CAWSAGGYTEAFF. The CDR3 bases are TGTGCCTGGAGTGCAGGGGGCTACACTGAAGCTTTCTTT.

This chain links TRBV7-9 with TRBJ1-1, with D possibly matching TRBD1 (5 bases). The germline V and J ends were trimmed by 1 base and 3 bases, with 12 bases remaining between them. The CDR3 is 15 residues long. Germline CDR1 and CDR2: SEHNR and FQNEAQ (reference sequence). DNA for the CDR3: TGTGCCAGCAGCTTAGGAGGGGTAGGGGACACTGAAGCTTTCTTT. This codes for CASSLGGVGDTEAFF. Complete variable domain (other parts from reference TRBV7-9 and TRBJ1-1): DTGVSQNPRHKITKRGQNVTFRCDPISEHNRLYWYRQTLGQGPEFLTYFQNEAQLEKSRLLSDRFSAERPKGSFSTLEIQRTEQGDSAMYLCASSLGGVGDTEAFFGQGTRLTVV.

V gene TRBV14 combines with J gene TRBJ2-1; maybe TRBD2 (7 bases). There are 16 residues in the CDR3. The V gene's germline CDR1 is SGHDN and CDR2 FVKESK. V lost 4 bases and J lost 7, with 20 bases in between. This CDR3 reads CASSLRGGLRKNEQFF. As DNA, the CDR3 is TGTGCCAGCAGCCTAAGGGGGGGTCTACGGAAAAATGAGCAGTTCTTC.

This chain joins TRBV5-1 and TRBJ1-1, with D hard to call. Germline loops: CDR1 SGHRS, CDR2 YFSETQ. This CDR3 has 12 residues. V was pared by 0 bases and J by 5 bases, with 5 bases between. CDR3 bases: TGCGCCAGCAGCTTGGGGAAAACTGAAGCTTTCTTT. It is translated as CASSLGKTEAFF.

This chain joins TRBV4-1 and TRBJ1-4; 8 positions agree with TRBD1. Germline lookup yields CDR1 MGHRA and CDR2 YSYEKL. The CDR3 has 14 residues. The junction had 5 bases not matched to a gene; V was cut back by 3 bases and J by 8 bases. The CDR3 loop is CASSQWTGPEKLFF. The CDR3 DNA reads TGCGCCAGCAGCCAGTGGACAGGGCCAGAAAAACTGTTTTTT.

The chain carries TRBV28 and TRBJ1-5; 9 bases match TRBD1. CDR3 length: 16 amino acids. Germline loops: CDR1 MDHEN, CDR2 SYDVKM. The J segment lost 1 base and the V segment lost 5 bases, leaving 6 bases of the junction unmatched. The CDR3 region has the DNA TGTGCCAGCAGTACCGGACAGGGGAGAAGCAATCAGCCCCAGCATTTT. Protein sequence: CASSTGQGRSNQPQHF.

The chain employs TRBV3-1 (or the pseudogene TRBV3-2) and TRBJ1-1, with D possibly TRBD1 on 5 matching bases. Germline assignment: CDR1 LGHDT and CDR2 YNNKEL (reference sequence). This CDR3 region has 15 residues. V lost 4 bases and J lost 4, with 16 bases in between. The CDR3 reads CASSRGRPAGTEAFF. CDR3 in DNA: TGTGCCAGCAGCCGGGGCCGCCCGGCTGGCACTGAAGCTTTCTTT.